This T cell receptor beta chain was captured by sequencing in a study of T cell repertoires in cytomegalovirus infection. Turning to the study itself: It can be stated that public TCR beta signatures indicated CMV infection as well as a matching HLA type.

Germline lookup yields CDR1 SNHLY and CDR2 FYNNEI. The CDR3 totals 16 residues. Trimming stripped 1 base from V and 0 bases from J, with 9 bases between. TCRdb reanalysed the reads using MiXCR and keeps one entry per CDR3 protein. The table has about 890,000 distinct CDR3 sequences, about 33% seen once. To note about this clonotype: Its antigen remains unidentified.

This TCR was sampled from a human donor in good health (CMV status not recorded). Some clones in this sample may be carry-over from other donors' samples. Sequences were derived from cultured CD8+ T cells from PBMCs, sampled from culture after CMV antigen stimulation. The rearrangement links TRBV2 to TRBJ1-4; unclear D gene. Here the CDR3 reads CASSEVQIATNEKLFF. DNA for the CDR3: TGTGCCAGCAGTGAAGTACAAATTGCAACTAATGAAAAACTGTTTTTT.